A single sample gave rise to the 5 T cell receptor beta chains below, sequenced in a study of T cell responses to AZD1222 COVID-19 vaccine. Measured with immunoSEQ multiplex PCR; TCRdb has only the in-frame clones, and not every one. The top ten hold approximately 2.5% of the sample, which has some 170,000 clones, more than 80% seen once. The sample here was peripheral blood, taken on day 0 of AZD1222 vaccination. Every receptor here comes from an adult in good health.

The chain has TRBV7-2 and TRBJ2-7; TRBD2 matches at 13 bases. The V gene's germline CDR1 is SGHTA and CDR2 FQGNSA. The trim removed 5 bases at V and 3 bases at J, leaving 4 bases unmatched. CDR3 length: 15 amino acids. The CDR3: CASSPRTSGSYEQYF. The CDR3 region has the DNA TGTGCCAGCAGCCCCCGGACTAGCGGGAGCTACGAGCAGTACTTC.

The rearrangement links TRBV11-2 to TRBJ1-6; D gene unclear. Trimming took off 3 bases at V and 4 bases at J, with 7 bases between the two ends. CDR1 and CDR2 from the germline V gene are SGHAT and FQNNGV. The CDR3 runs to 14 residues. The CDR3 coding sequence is TGTGCCAGCAGCTTTAAGGAGTATAATTCACCCCTCCACTTT. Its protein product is CASSFKEYNSPLHF.

CDR3 sequence: CASSVVQMANTEAFF. In DNA, the CDR3 is TGTGCCAGCAGCGTCGTACAAATGGCGAACACTGAAGCTTTCTTT. The chain is built from TRBV9 and TRBJ1-1, with D unresolved. The germline gives CDR1 SGDLS, CDR2 YYNGEE. Trimming took off 2 bases at V and 1 base at J, with 12 bases between the two ends. The CDR3 has 15 residues. Full variable domain (outside the CDR3, taken from reference TRBV9 and TRBJ1-1): DSGVTQTPKHLITATGQRVTLRCSPRSGDLSVYWYQQSLDQGLQFLIQYYNGEERAKGNILERFSAQQFPDLHSELNLSSLELGDSALYFCASSVVQMANTEAFFGQGTRLTVV.

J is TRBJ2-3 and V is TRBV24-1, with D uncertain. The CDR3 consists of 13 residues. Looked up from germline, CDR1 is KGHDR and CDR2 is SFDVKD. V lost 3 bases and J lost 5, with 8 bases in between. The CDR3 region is CATSDSWGDTQYF. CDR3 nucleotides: TGTGCCACCAGTGATAGTTGGGGAGATACGCAGTATTTT.

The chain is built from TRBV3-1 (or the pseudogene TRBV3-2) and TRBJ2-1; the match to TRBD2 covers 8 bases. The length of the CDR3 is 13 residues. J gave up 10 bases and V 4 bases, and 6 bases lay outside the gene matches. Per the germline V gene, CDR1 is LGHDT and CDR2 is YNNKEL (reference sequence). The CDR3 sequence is CASSLNSGTEQFF. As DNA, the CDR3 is TGTGCCAGCAGCCTGAATAGCGGGACGGAGCAGTTCTTC.